This TCR beta chain was identified in a study of molecular identifiers for immune sequencing clone quantification. Study-wide points: Clones that had above 20 RNA copies took up over 99% of effector molecules but under 1% in naive cells. Sizes of clones that are highly expanded could be underestimated (if identical TCR molecules share a barcode). Among about 1 million naive cells, as was reported, spiked Jurkat TCR RNA from one cell was detectable.

Source material for naive CD8 libraries was roughly 20,000 to 1,100,000 sorted cells, with 10%, 30% or 50% RNA. Germline CDR1 and CDR2: MNHNS and SASEGT. The J segment lost 1 base and the V segment lost 4 bases, leaving 2 bases of the junction unmatched. This CDR3 has 15 residues. With respect to this clonotype: What it recognizes is unknown.

Via MiXCR, TCRdb re-called the PCR reads, giving one row per CDR3 protein. The sample yields over 550,000 distinct CDR3 sequences, over 25% seen once. This receptor was obtained from a human donor in good health. Some libraries in this study had Jurkat cell RNA spiked in. The chain couples TRBV6-1 to TRBJ2-5; 11 nucleotides match TRBD1. Sequencing input: naive CD8+ T cells from blood, with Jurkat cell RNA spiked in. Subset described: FACS-sorted CD8+CD4-CCR7+CD45RA+ naive T cells. The CDR3 bases are TGTGCCAGCAGTGGGGGGACAGGGGGCCAAGAGACCCAGTACTTC. It is translated as CASSGGTGGQETQYF.